These 15 T cell receptor beta chains were all obtained from the same sample, sequenced in a study of CD8 T cells in Susac syndrome. Reverse transcription of 0.5 to 1 ug RNA was performed with random hexamers. Via MiXCR, TCRdb re-called the immunoSEQ multiplex PCR reads, giving one row per CDR3 protein. The top ten clones hold 0.26% of a sample with 80,000 or so distinct CDR3 sequences, over 90% of them seen once. Specimen: CD8+ T cells from PBMCs. The receptors here all came from a human donor in good health.

This chain connects TRBV27 to TRBJ2-2; D not certain. The germline V gene has CDR1 MNHEY and CDR2 SMNVEV (reference sequence). Deletions cut 3 bases from V and 4 bases from J, with 9 bases between. This CDR3 is built from 14 residues. CDR3 nucleotide sequence: TGTGCCAGCAGTTTGAGGCAGCGCACCGGGGAGCTGTTTTTT. Translation: CASSLRQRTGELFF.

The chain joins TRBV20-1 to TRBJ2-1; D is unresolved. The CDR3 extends over 20 amino acids. Germline CDR1 is DFQATT and CDR2 is SNEGSKA (reference sequence). V dropped 0 bases and J dropped 4 bases, with 28 bases sitting between them. The CDR3 loop is CSARDYLYSSSRGGYNEQFF. The CDR3 DNA reads TGCAGTGCTAGAGATTATCTGTATAGCTCATCCAGAGGTGGGTACAATGAGCAGTTCTTC.

Only one count was recorded for this clonotype. This sequence joins TRBV11-2 and TRBJ2-1; 10 bases match TRBD2. There are 16 residues in the CDR3. The V and J ends lost 4 bases and 10 bases, in that order; junction bases with no gene match: 13. Germline V gene sequence: CDR1 SGHAT, CDR2 FQNNGV. The CDR3 reads CASSSWLAGVVREQFF. The CDR3 DNA reads TGTGCCAGCAGCTCCTGGCTAGCGGGAGTAGTCCGGGAGCAGTTCTTC.

The chain joins TRBV19 to TRBJ1-1; D possibly corresponds to TRBD1 (5 bases). Trimming left V 6 bases short and J 4 bases short, with 9 bases between. The CDR3 has 12 amino acids. The V gene's germline CDR1 is LNHDA and CDR2 SQIVND (reference sequence). Written as DNA, the CDR3 is TGTGCCAGTAGCCGGGGGGGCACTGAAGCTTTCTTT. Translation gives CASSRGGTEAFF.

The gene calls are TRBV7-9 and TRBJ2-1; a possible D gene is TRBD2 (5 bases). Germline CDR1 is SEHNR and CDR2 is FQNEAQ (reference sequence). Between the trimmed V and J ends, which lost 3 bases and 1 base, there was a span of 13 bases. The CDR3 totals 16 residues. The CDR3 bases are TGTGCCAGCAGCTTCAAAGCGGAGCTATCCTACAATGAGCAGTTCTTC. Translation gives CASSFKAELSYNEQFF.

The rearrangement joins TRBV10-3 to TRBJ1-5, with D perhaps TRBD1 (6 bases). The CDR3 is 11 amino acids. Germline lookup yields CDR1 ENHRY and CDR2 SYGVKD. CDR3 sequence (DNA): TGTGCTGGGGGCGTCAATCAGCCCCAGCATTTT. It yields the protein CAGGVNQPQHF.

The J gene is TRBJ1-1, the V gene TRBV4-1; D uncertain. Trimming left V 7 bases short and J 1 base short, with 10 bases between. The CDR3 runs to 13 residues. CDR1 and CDR2 from the germline V gene are MGHRA and YSYEKL. DNA for the CDR3: TGCGCCAGCACGGCCTGGGGGAACACTGAAGCTTTCTTT. Residues: CASTAWGNTEAFF.

This chain uses TRBV5-6 with TRBJ2-7; D gene ambiguous. In germline, CDR1 is SGHDT, CDR2 YYEEEE. The V gene lost 2 bases and the J gene lost 0 bases, with 3 bases spanning the gap. The length of the CDR3 is 12 residues. CDR3 residues: CASSFSSYEQYV. CDR3 nucleotide sequence: TGTGCCAGCAGCTTCAGCTCCTACGAGCAGTACGTC.

This clonotype appeared a single time. CDR3: CASSLVRTGIRNEQFF. Here the CDR3 DNA reads TGTGCCAGCAGCTTGGTAAGGACAGGAATTCGCAATGAGCAGTTCTTC. J is TRBJ2-1 and V is TRBV7-9; TRBD1 matches 7 bases. The germline CDR1 and CDR2 sequences are SEHNR and FQNEAQ (reference sequence). This CDR3 is built from 16 residues. With V trimmed by 3 bases and J by 6 bases, 11 bases remained unmatched.

The genes are TRBV29-1 and TRBJ1-2; tentatively, D is TRBD1 (5 bases). The V gene lost 4 bases and the J gene lost 11 bases, with 17 bases spanning the gap. Germline assignment: CDR1 SQVTM and CDR2 ANQGSEA. This CDR3 is 12 amino acids long. The CDR3, as DNA: TGCAGCGTTGCAGGGCTGGGGAAGGGGTACACCTTC. This encodes CSVAGLGKGYTF.

The rearrangement links TRBV27 to TRBJ2-7; no clear D gene. The CDR3 is 13 residues long. V was shortened by 6 bases and J by 6 bases, with 15 bases between the two germline ends. Germline assignment: CDR1 MNHEY and CDR2 SMNVEV (reference sequence). The DNA for the CDR3 is TGTGCCAGCAGCCTAAGGGCGGATGCCGAGCAGTACGTC. It encodes CASSLRADAEQYV.

The chain employs TRBV6-2 or TRBV6-3 and TRBJ2-7, with D unclear. The germline V and J ends were trimmed by 5 bases and 3 bases, with 11 bases remaining between them. This CDR3 has 13 amino acids. Germline V lookup: CDR1 MNHEY, CDR2 SVGEGT. CDR3 bases: TGTGCCAGCAGTCCCCGACCATTCTACGAGCAGTACGTC. It translates to CASSPRPFYEQYV.

This chain connects TRBV24-1 to TRBJ2-2; D uncertain. Germline V gene data show CDR1 as KGHDR and CDR2 as SFDVKD. The germline V and J ends were trimmed by 1 base and 2 bases, with 7 bases remaining between them. The CDR3 consists of 15 residues. The CDR3, as DNA: TGTGCCACCAGTGATTTCGGGTTTAACACCGGGGAGCTGTTTTTT. Protein sequence: CATSDFGFNTGELFF.

The J gene is TRBJ2-7, the V gene TRBV4-1, with D perhaps TRBD1 (5 bases). V lost 4 bases and J lost 4, with 14 bases in between. Looked up from germline, CDR1 is MGHRA and CDR2 is YSYEKL. The CDR3 sequence is 14 residues long. The CDR3 loop is CASSPEQAAYEQYV. For the CDR3, the DNA is TGCGCCAGCAGCCCGGAACAGGCAGCTTACGAGCAGTACGTC.

A note on this clonotype: Germline and junction disagree at one end, which may indicate a read error. The rearrangement links TRBV29-1 to TRBJ2-1; TRBD1 aligns across 8 bases. This CDR3 has 15 residues. CDR1 SQVTM and CDR2 ANQGSEA come from the germline V gene. As DNA, the CDR3 is TGCAGCGCCGGGACAGGCGCCTGGAGCTACAATAAGCAGTTCTTC. It encodes CSAGTGAWSYNKQFF.